The clone carrying this TCR beta chain was observed many times. The antigen is not known. In germline, CDR1 is DFQATT, CDR2 SNEGSKA (reference sequence). V lost 6 bases and J 0 bases, leaving 17 bases between the germline ends. The CDR3 has 15 residues. RNA transcripts yielded amplified TCR beta CDR3 regions. The primer set for the first-round RT-PCR of the TCR CDR3 was HTBI. TCRdb fed the multiplex PCR reads into MiXCR, producing one record per CDR3 protein. The table includes fewer than 350,000 distinct CDR3 sequences, around a sixth detected once. The sample belongs to a study of T cells in Graves' hyperthyroidism and ophthalmopathy. Study-level points and caveats: Most expanded thyroid clonotypes above 0.001 recurred in blood.

Specimen: blood. The sequence was collected from a woman aged 50 to 65 with Graves' hyperthyroidism. The chain carries TRBV20-1 and TRBJ2-5; possible D gene TRBD1, 6 bases. The CDR3 bases are TGCAGTGCCGGAGAGGGGGTTAAGTACCAAGAGACCCAGTACTTC. Protein sequence: CSAGEGVKYQETQYF.